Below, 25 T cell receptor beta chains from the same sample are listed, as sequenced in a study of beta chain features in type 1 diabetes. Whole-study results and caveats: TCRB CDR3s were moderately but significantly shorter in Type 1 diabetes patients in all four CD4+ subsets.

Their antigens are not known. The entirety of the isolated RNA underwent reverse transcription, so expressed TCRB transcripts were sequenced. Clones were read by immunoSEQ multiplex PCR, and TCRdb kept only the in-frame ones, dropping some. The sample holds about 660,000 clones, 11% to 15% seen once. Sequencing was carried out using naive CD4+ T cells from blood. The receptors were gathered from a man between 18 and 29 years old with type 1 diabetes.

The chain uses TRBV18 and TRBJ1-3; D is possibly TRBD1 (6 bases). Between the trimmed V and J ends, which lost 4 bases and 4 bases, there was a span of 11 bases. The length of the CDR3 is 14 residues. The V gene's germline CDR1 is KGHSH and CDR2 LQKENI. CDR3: CASSLGTPGNTIYF. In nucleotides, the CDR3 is TGTGCCAGCTCACTCGGGACACCCGGAAACACCATATATTTT. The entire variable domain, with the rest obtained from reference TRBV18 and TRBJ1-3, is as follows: NAGVMQNPRHLVRRRGQEARLRCSPMKGHSHVYWYRQLPEEGLKFMVYLQKENIIDESGMPKERFSAEFPKEGPSILRIQQVVRGDSAAYFCASSLGTPGNTIYFGEGSWLTVV.

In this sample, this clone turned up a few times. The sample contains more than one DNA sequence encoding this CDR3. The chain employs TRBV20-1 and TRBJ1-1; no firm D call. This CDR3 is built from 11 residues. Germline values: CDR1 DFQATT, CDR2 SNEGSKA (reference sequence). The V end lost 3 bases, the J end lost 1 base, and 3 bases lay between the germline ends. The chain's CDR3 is CSASGNTEAFF. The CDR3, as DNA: TGCAGTGCTAGCGGGAACACTGAAGCTTTCTTT.

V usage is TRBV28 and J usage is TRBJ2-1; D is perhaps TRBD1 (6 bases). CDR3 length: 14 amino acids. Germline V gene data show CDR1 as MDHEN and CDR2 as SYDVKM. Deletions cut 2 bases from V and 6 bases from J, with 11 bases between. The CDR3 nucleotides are TGTGCCAGCAGTTTAAAAGACAGGATCAATGAGCAGTTCTTC. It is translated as CASSLKDRINEQFF.

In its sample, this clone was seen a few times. CDR3 sequence reads: CASSQDQGWRGGYTF. The DNA for the CDR3 is TGCGCCAGCAGCCAAGATCAAGGGTGGCGAGGGGGCTACACCTTC. The J gene is TRBJ1-2, the V gene TRBV4-1; no firm D call. CDR3 length equals 15 residues. The V end was cut by 0 bases, the J end by 8 bases, with 16 bases between. Germline V lookup: CDR1 MGHRA, CDR2 YSYEKL.

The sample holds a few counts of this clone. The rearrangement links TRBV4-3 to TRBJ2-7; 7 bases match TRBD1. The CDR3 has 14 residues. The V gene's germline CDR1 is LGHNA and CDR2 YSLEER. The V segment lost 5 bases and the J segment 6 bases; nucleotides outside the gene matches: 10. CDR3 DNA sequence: TGCGCCAGCAGCGTAACCGGGACAGCGGCCGAGCAGTACTTC. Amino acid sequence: CASSVTGTAAEQYF.

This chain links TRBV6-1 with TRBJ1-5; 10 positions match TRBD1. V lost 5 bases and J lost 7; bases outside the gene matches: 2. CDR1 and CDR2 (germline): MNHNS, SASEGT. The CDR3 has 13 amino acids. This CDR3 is CASSWDRGQPQHF. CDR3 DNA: TGTGCCAGCAGTTGGGACAGGGGACAGCCCCAGCATTTT.

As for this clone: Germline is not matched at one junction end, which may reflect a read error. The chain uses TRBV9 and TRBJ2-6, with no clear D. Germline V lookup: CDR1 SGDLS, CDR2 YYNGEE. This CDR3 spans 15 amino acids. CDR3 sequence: CASGVAPSWANVLTF. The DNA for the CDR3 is TGTGCCAGCGGGGTGGCACCCTCTTGGGCCAACGTCCTGACTTTC.

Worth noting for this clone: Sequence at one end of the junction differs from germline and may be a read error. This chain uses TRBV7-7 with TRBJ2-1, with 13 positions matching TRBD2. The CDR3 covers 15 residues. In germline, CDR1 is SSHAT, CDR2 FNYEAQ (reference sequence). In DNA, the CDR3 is TGTGCTAGCAGCTTAAGGACTAGCGGGAGTAGCGAGCAGTTCTTC. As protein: CASSLRTSGSSEQFF.

The CDR3 coding sequence is TGTGCCAGCAGCACCCGAGGACGGGCCGAGCAGTTCTTC. Protein product: CASSTRGRAEQFF. This chain links TRBV9 with TRBJ2-1; D is uncertain. Germline CDR1 reads SGDLS; CDR2 reads YYNGEE. CDR3 size: 13 residues. V gave up 4 bases and J gave up 10 bases, with 15 bases separating them.

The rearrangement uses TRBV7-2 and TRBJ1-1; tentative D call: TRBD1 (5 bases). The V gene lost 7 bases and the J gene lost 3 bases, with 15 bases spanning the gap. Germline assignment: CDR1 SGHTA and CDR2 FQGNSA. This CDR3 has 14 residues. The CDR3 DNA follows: TGTGCCAGCACCTATTTCAGGGATGACACTGAAGCTTTCTTT. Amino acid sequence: CASTYFRDDTEAFF. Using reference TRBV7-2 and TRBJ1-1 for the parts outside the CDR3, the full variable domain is GAGVSQSPSNKVTEKGKDVELRCDPISGHTALYWYRQSLGQGLEFLIYFQGNSAPDKSGLPSDRFSAERTGGSVSTLTIQRTQQEDSAVYLCASTYFRDDTEAFFGQGTRLTVV.

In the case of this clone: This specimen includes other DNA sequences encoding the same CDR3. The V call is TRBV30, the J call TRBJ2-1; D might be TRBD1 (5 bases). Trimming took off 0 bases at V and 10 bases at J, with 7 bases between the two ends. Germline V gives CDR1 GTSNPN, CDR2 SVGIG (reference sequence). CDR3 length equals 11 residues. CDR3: CAWSVGREQFF. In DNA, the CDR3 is TGTGCCTGGAGTGTGGGGCGGGAGCAGTTCTTC. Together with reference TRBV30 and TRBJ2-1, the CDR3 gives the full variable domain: SQTIHQWPATLVQPVGSPLSLECTVEGTSNPNLYWYRQAAGRGLQLLFYSVGIGQISSEVPQNLSASRPQDRQFILSSKKLLLSDSGFYLCAWSVGREQFFGPGTRLTVL.

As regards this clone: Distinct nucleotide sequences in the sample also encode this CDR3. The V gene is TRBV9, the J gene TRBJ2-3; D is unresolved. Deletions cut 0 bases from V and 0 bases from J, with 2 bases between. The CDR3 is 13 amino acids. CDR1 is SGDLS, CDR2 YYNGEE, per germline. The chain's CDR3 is CASSVASTDTQYF. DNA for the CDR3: TGTGCCAGCAGCGTAGCTAGCACAGATACGCAGTATTTT.

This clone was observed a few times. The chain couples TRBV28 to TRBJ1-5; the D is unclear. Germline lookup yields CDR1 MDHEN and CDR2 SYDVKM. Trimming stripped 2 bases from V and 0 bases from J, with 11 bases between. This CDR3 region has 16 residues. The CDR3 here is CASSLTGLNSNQPQHF. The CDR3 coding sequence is TGTGCCAGCAGTTTAACCGGCCTCAATAGCAATCAGCCCCAGCATTTT.

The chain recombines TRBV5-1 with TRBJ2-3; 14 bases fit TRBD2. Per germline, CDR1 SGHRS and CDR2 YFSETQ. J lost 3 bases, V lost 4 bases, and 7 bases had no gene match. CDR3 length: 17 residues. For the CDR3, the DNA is TGCGCCAGCAGCCTGGGACTAGCGGGAGTACGTACAGATACGCAGTATTTT. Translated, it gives CASSLGLAGVRTDTQYF. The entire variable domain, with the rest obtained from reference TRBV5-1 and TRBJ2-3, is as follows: KAGVTQTPRYLIKTRGQQVTLSCSPISGHRSVSWYQQTPGQGLQFLFEYFSETQRNKGNFPGRFSGRQFSNSRSEMNVSTLELGDSALYLCASSLGLAGVRTDTQYFGPGTRLTVL.

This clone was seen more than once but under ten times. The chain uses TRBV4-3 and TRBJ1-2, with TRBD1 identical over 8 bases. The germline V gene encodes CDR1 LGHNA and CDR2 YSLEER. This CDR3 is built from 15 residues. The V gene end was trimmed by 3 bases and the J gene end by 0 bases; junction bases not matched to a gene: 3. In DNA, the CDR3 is TGCGCCAGCAGCCACAGGACAGGGCCTAACTATGGCTACACCTTC. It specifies CASSHRTGPNYGYTF.

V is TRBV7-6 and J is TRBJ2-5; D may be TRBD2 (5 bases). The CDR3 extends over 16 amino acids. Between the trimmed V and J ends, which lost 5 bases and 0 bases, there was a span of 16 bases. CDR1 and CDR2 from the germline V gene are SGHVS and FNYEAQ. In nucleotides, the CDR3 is TGTGCCAGCAGCCTAGAGCGGAGCCAGTACCAAGAGACCCAGTACTTC. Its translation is CASSLERSQYQETQYF.

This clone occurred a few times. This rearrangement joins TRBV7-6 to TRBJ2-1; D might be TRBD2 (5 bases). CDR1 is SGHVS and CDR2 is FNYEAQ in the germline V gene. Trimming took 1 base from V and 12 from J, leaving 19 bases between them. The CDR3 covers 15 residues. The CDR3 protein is CASSLVDSISVGQFF. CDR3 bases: TGTGCCAGCAGCTTAGTGGACTCAATATCGGTCGGGCAGTTCTTC.

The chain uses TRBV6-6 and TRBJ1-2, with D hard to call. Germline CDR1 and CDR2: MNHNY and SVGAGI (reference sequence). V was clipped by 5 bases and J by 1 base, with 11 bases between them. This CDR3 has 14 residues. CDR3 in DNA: TGTGCCAGCAGTCCCCAACGGGTTAACTATGGCTACACCTTC. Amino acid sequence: CASSPQRVNYGYTF.

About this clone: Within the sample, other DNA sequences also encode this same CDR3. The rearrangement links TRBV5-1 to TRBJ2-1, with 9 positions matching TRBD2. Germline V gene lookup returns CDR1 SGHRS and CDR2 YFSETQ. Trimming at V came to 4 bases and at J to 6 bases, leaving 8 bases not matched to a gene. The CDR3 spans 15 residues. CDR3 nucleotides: TGCGCCAGCAGCCCGTTGGCGGGAGGGCCCAATGAGCAGTTCTTC. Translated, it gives CASSPLAGGPNEQFF.

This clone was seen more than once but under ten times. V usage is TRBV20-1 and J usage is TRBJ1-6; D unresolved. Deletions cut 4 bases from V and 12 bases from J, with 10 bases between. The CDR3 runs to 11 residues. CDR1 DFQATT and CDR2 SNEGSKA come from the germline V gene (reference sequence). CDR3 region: CSATEGEPLHF. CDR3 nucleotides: TGCAGTGCTACCGAGGGAGAACCCCTCCACTTT.

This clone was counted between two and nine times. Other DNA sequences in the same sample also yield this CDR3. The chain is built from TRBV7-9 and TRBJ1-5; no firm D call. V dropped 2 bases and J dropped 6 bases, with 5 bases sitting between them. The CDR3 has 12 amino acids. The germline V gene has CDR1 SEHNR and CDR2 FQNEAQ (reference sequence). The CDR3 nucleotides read TGTGCCAGCAGCTTATTAGGTCAGCCCCAGCATTTT. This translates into CASSLLGQPQHF.

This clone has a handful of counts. Written as DNA, the CDR3 is TGCAGCGTTGAAAGTGGGGCGGGGACCTTCTACGAGCAGTACTTC. Its translation: CSVESGAGTFYEQYF. This chain connects TRBV29-1 to TRBJ2-7, with a weak D call TRBD2 (6 bases). Germline V gene lookup returns CDR1 SQVTM and CDR2 ANQGSEA. Deletions cut 2 bases from V and 3 bases from J, with 17 bases between. There are 15 residues in the CDR3.

The CDR3 protein is CASSARFSGRTDTQYF. The CDR3, as DNA: TGTGCCAGCAGCGCTCGATTTAGCGGGAGAACAGATACGCAGTATTTT. The V and J genes are TRBV11-2 and TRBJ2-3; 9 bases line up with TRBD2. J was trimmed by 3 bases and V by 5 bases; bases with no gene match: 9. The CDR3 loop spans 16 amino acids. The germline V gene encodes CDR1 SGHAT and CDR2 FQNNGV.

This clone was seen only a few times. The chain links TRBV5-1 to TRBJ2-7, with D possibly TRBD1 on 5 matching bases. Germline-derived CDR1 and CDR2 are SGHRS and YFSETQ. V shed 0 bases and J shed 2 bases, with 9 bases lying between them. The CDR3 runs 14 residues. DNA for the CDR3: TGCGCCAGCAGCTTGGGTGGGGCCACCTACGAGCAGTACTTC. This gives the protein CASSLGGATYEQYF.

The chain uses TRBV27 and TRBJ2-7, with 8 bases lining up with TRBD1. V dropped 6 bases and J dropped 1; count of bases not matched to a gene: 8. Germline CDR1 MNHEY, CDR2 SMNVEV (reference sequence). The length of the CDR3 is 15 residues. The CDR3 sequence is CASRNPGTGSYEQYF. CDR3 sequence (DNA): TGTGCCAGCAGAAATCCCGGGACAGGATCCTACGAGCAGTACTTC.